This TCR beta chain was observed in a study of cytomegalovirus exposure and HLA in healthy donors. Study-wide points: Within the data, a cluster of highly shared sequence variants was likely a sequencing artifact. The study put some 150 TCR beta chains on its list as cytomegalovirus-associated. In the analysis, some V segments, TRBV6-2 and TRBV6-3 included, were excluded as indistinguishable. When analyzed later, a missense DCLRE1C variant was found to be linked to TCR beta V- and J-gene trimming.

This CDR3 contains 15 residues. V lost 3 bases to trimming and J lost 3 bases, with 14 bases between them. In germline, CDR1 is KGHSH, CDR2 LQKENI. The study ran its PCR with 60 Vbeta and 13 Jbeta primers. Libraries were prepared by immunoSEQ multiplex PCR; TCRdb keeps only in-frame clonotypes and omits some of them. The repertoire holds approximately 130,000 clones, with around four fifths as singletons. As regards this clone: Its antigen is undetermined.

The clonotype originates from a woman aged 40-49 years in good health and CMV-seronegative. Sequenced material: PBMCs. The V gene is TRBV18, the J gene TRBJ1-2; D remains unclear. CDR3 sequence reads: CASSPILDTDYGYTF. DNA for the CDR3: TGTGCCAGCTCACCTATCTTAGACACGGACTATGGCTACACCTTC.